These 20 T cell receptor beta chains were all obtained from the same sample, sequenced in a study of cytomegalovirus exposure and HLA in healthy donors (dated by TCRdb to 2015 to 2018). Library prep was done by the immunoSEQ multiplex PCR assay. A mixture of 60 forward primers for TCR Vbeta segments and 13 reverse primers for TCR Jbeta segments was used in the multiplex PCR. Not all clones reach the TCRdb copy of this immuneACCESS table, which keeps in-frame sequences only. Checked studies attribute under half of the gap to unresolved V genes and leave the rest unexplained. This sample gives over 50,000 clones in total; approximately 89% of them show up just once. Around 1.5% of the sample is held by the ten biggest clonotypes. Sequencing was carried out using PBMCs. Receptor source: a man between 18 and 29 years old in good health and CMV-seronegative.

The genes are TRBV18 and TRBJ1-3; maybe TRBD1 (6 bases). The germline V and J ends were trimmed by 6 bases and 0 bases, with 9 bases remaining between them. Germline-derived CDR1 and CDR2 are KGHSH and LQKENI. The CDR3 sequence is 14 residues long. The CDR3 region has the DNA TGTGCCAGCTCTACAGGGAGCTCTGGAAACACCATATATTTT. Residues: CASSTGSSGNTIYF.

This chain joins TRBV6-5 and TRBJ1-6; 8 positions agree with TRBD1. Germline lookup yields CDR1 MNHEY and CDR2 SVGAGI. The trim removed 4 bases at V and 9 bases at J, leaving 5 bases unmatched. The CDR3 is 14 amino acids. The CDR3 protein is CASSSPGGGSPLHF. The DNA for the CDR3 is TGTGCCAGCAGTTCCCCAGGGGGCGGTTCACCCCTCCACTTT.

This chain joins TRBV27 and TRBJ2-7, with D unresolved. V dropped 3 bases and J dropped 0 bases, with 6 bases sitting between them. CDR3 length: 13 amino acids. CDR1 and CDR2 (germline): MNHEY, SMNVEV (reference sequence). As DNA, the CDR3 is TGTGCCAGCAGTTTCGAGAGCTCCTACGAGCAGTACTTC. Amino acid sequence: CASSFESSYEQYF.

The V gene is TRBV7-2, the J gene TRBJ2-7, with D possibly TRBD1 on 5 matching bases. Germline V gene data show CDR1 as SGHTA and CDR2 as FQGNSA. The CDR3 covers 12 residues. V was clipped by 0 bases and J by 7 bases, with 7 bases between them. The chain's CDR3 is CASSLARQEQYF. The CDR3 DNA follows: TGTGCCAGCAGCTTAGCCAGACAGGAGCAGTACTTC.

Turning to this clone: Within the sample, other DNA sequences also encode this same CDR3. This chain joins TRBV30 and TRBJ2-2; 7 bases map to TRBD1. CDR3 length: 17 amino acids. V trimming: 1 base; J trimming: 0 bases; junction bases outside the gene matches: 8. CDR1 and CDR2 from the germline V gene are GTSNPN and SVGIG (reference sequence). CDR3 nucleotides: TGTGCCTGGAGTGCACCCAGGGGACAGTCGAACACCGGGGAGCTGTTTTTT. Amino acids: CAWSAPRGQSNTGELFF. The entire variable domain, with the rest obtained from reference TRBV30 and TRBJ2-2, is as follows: SQTIHQWPATLVQPVGSPLSLECTVEGTSNPNLYWYRQAAGRGLQLLFYSVGIGQISSEVPQNLSASRPQDRQFILSSKKLLLSDSGFYLCAWSAPRGQSNTGELFFGEGSRLTVL.

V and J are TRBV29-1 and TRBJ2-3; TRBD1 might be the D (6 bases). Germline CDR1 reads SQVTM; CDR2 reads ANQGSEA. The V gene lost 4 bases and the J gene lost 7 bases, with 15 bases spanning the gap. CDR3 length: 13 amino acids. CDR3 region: CSVVRQGSNTQYF. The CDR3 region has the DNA TGCAGCGTTGTTCGTCAGGGGTCGAATACGCAGTATTTT.

For the CDR3, the DNA is TGTGCCAGCAGTGCCGGACCAGGGGAGCAGTACTTC. It encodes CASSAGPGEQYF. The V gene is TRBV2, the J gene TRBJ2-7; TRBD1 might be the D (5 bases). V shed 4 bases and J shed 7 bases, with 11 bases lying between them. Germline values: CDR1 SNHLY, CDR2 FYNNEI. This CDR3 has 12 amino acids.

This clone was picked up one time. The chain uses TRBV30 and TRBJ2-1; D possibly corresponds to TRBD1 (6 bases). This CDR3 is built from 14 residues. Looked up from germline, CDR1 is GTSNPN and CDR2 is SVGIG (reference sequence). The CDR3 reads CARTQGQPYNEQFF. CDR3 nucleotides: TGTGCGAGGACGCAGGGACAACCCTACAATGAGCAGTTCTTC.

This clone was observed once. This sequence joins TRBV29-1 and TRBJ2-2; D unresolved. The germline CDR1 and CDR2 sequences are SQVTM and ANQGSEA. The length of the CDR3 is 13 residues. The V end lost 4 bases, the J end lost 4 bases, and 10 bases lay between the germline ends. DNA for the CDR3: TGCAGCGTTGCCAGTCTCCTCACCGGGGAGCTGTTTTTT. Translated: CSVASLLTGELFF.

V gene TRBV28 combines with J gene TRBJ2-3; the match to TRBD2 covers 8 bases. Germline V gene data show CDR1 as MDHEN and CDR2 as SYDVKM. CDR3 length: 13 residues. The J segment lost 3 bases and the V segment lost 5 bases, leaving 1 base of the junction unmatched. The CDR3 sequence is CASSGTRTDTQYF. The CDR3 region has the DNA TGTGCCAGCAGTGGGACTAGGACAGATACGCAGTATTTT.

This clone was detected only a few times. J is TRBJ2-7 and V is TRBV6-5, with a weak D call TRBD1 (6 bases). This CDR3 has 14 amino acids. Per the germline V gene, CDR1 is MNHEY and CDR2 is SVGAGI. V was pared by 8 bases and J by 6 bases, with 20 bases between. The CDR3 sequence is CASQASGTQFEQYF. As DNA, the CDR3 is TGTGCCAGCCAAGCCTCCGGGACACAGTTCGAGCAGTACTTC.

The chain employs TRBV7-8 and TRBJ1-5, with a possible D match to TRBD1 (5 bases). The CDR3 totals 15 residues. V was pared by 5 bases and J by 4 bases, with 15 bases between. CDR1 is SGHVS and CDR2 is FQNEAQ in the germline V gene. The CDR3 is CASSGGVGMNQPQHF. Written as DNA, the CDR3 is TGTGCCAGCAGCGGGGGGGTGGGGATGAATCAGCCCCAGCATTTT.

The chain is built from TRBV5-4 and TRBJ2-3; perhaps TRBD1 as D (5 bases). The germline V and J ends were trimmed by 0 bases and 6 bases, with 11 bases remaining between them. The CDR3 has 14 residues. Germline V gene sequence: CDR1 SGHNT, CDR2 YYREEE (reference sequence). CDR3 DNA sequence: TGTGCCAGCAGCTTGGTGTTGGGGCTTGATACGCAGTATTTT. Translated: CASSLVLGLDTQYF.

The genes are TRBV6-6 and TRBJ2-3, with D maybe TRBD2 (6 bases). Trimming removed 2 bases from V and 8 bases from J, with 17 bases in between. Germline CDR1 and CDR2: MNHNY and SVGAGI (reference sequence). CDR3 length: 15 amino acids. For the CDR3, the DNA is TGTGCCAGCAGTTACGGCGGGGACCGGGGCGGTACGCAGTATTTT. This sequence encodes CASSYGGDRGGTQYF.

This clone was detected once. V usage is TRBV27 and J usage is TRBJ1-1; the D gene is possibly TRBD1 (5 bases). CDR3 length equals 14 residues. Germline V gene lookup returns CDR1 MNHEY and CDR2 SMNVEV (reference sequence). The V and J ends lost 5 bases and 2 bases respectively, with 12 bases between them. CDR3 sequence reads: CASSVLWGNTEAFF. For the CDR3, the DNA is TGTGCCAGCAGTGTTCTTTGGGGCAACACTGAAGCTTTCTTT.

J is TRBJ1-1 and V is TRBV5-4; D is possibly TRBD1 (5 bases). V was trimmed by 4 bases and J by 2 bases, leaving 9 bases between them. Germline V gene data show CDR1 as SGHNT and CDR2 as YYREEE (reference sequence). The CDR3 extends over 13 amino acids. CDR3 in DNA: TGTGCCAGCAGCCGACAGACAAACACTGAAGCTTTCTTT. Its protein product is CASSRQTNTEAFF.

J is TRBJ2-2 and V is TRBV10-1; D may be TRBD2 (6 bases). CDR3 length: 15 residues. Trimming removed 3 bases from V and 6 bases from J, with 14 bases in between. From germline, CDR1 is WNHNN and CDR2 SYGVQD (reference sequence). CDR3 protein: CASSDLGGNPGELFF. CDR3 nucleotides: TGCGCCAGCAGTGATCTCGGAGGGAATCCCGGGGAGCTGTTTTTT.

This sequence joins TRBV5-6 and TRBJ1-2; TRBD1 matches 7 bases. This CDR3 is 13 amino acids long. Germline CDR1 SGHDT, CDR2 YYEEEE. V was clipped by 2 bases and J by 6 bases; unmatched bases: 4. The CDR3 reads CASSFEQGHGYTF. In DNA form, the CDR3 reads TGTGCCAGCAGCTTTGAACAGGGGCATGGCTACACCTTC.

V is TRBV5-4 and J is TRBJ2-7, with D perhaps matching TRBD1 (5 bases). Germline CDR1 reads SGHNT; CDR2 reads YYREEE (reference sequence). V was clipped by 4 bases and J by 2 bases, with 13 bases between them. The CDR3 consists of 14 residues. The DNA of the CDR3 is TGTGCCAGCAGCCAGGGTGCTCCAACCTACGAGCAGTACTTC. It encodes CASSQGAPTYEQYF.

The CDR3 loop is CATPARYF. CDR3 coding DNA: TGTGCCACCCCCGCGAGGTACTTC. This rearrangement joins TRBV15 to TRBJ2-4; D is uncertain. The CDR3 spans 8 residues. V dropped 8 bases and J dropped 15 bases, with 8 bases sitting between them. Germline assignment: CDR1 LNHNV and CDR2 YYDKDF (reference sequence).